Below, one TCR beta chain is given with its context. The source of the sample is a study of T cell changes during pregnancy in multiple sclerosis. Here immunoSEQ multiplex PCR was the method, and the copy in TCRdb shows in-frame clones only, minus some. This table has tens of thousands of clones, 80% to 95% appearing once. The CDR3 spans 16 residues. V is TRBV21-1 and J is TRBJ2-3; TRBD2 is taken as the D call from the table, unchecked against the DNA. TRBV21-1 has pseudogene status. The sequencing here drew on CD4+ T cells from peripheral blood mononuclear cells, taken in the third trimester of pregnancy. The receptor's source is a female donor with multiple sclerosis, enrolled in a pregnancy study. For the CDR3, the DNA is TGTGCCAGCAGCAAAACGGGAGGTTCTAGCACAGATACGCAGTATTTT. Translation: CASSKTGGSSTDTQYF.